This T cell receptor (beta chain) originates from a study of T cell responses to AZD1222 COVID-19 vaccine. V lost 7 bases to trimming and J lost 13 bases; unmatched junction nucleotides: 10. CDR3 length: 12 amino acids. Assay: immunoSEQ multiplex PCR; the TCRdb copy retains only in-frame clones and omits some. The sample consists of 150,000 to 200,000 clones, around 94% of them appearing once. Sequenced here: peripheral blood, sampled on day 0 of AZD1222 vaccination. This clonotype originated in an adult in good health. V gene TRBV12-3 or TRBV12-4 combines with J gene TRBJ1-2; 9 bases fit TRBD1. CDR3 residues: CASKRDRVVGTF. The CDR3 region has the DNA TGTGCCAGCAAACGGGACAGGGTCGTTGGCACCTTC.